This is a list of T cell receptor beta chains from one sample in a study of CD8+ T cells in alopecia areata. Method: immunoSEQ multiplex PCR; TCRdb's copy keeps in-frame clones and lacks some. The table records some 51,000 clones, over 95% of them present only once. The sample consisted of CD8+ T cells sorted from blood, taken at week 0. The receptors stem from a human donor with alopecia areata. The CDR3 runs from the conserved cysteine through the conserved F or W. Fields, in order: clone size, V gene, D gene, J gene, CDR3 length, CDR3 protein, CDR3 DNA. The D gene is left open where the match is weak. Size is omitted from some rows. Given values are once, few, many or a class for expanded clones.

-	TRBV21-1	-	TRBJ2-7	14	CASSAQGSPYEQYF	TGTGCCAGCAGCGCACAGGGGTCCCCCTACGAGCAGTACTTC
-	TRBV5-1	TRBD2	TRBJ2-2	15	CASSFSGGHTGELFF	TGCGCCAGCAGCTTTAGCGGGGGACACACCGGGGAGCTGTTTTTT
-	TRBV13	-	TRBJ2-7	13	CASSFGGPTEQYF	TGTGCCAGCAGCTTCGGGGGGCCAACCGAGCAGTACTTC
-	TRBV27	TRBD1	TRBJ2-7	16	CASSLSGTGTPLGQYF	TGTGCCAGCAGTTTATCCGGGACAGGGACACCCTTAGGGCAGTACTTC
-	TRBV27	TRBD1	TRBJ2-7	15	CASSAPGQGTFEQYF	TGTGCCAGCAGCGCTCCGGGACAGGGGACCTTCGAGCAGTACTTC
-	TRBV5-1	-	TRBJ2-2	18	CASSWAMAPTPNTGELFF	TGCGCCAGCAGCTGGGCCATGGCACCAACCCCGAACACCGGGGAGCTGTTTTTT
-	TRBV29-1	TRBD1	TRBJ2-6	17	CSAREGQGQSGANVLTF	TGCAGCGCTAGAGAGGGACAGGGGCAATCTGGGGCCAACGTCCTGACTTTC
once	TRBV27	TRBD1	TRBJ2-7	15	CASSPMARGPHEQYF	TGTGCCAGCAGCCCCATGGCCAGGGGGCCCCACGAGCAGTACTTC
-	TRBV7-6	-	TRBJ2-5	15	CASSPQLAEQETQYF	TGTGCCAGCAGCCCACAGCTCGCGGAACAAGAGACCCAGTACTTC
-	TRBV4-1	TRBD2	TRBJ2-4	17	CASSYDRAGGPRNIQYF	TGCGCCAGCAGCTACGACCGGGCGGGGGGGCCCAGGAACATTCAGTACTTC
-	TRBV4-1	TRBD1	TRBJ2-7	15	CASSQEAQGAYEQYF	TGCGCCAGCAGCCAAGAGGCGCAGGGGGCCTACGAGCAGTACTTC
-	TRBV7-2	-	TRBJ2-1	13	CASSSGLYNEQFF	TGTGCCAGCAGCTCTGGGCTATACAATGAGCAGTTCTTC
-	TRBV27	-	TRBJ2-3	14	CASRLAGAADTQYF	TGTGCCAGCAGACTGGCAGGGGCTGCAGATACGCAGTATTTT
-	TRBV4-1	-	TRBJ2-5	14	CASSGAGLPETQYF	TGCGCCAGCAGCGGGGCGGGCTTACCAGAGACCCAGTACTTC
-	TRBV12-5	TRBD2	TRBJ2-7	16	CASGFLLAGASYEQYF	TGTGCTAGTGGTTTTCTACTAGCGGGGGCTTCCTACGAGCAGTACTTC
-	TRBV7-9	TRBD1	TRBJ2-3	13	CASSPRDRGTQYF	TGTGCCAGCAGCCCCCGGGACAGGGGAACGCAGTATTTT
-	TRBV7-9	-	TRBJ2-3	16	CASSSPEGLRVDTQYF	TGTGCCAGCAGCTCCCCGGAAGGGCTCAGGGTGGATACGCAGTATTTT
-	TRBV7-9	TRBD1	TRBJ2-7	12	CASTRTGYEQYF	TGTGCCAGCACCCGGACAGGATACGAGCAGTACTTC
-	TRBV4-3	TRBD1	TRBJ2-5	15	CASSPGTGVSETQYF	TGCGCCAGCAGCCCCGGGACAGGGGTATCAGAGACCCAGTACTTC